One and the same sample provided the 15 T cell receptor beta chains below, sequenced in a study of CD8+CD57+ T cells in acquired aplastic anemia. All sequencing subjects had displayed CD8+CD57+ cell expansion on flow cytometry. TCR beta VDJ and CDR3 profiling used genomic DNA as template. TCRdb used MiXCR to reprocess the reads, holding one entry per CDR3 protein. The sample has approximately 260,000 distinct CDR3 sequences, around 82% seen once. The specimen sequenced was sorted CD4+, CD8+, or CD8+CD57+ T cells (not recorded which) from PBMCs. Every receptor here comes from a human donor with aplastic anemia.

The chain is built from TRBV29-1 and TRBJ2-5; TRBD1 aligns across 8 bases. This CDR3 comprises 14 residues. CDR1 SQVTM and CDR2 ANQGSEA come from the germline V gene. CDR3 in amino acids: CGFEDLQGEETQYF. Here the CDR3 DNA reads TGCGGCTTTGAAGATCTACAGGGGGAAGAGACCCAGTACTTC.

This chain connects TRBV7-9 to TRBJ1-2; 7 bases align to TRBD1. Germline V gene lookup returns CDR1 SEHNR and CDR2 FQNEAQ (reference sequence). With 5 bases clipped from V and 11 bases from J, the junction kept 20 bases outside the gene matches. CDR3 length equals 16 residues. CDR3 protein: CASSVGGQSTVTQYTF. The CDR3 region has the DNA TGTGCCAGCAGCGTAGGGGGACAGAGCACAGTTACGCAGTACACCTTC.

This chain connects TRBV6-1 to TRBJ2-3; 7 nucleotides line up with TRBD1. Germline V CDR1 and CDR2: MNHNS, SASEGT. The CDR3 is 14 residues long. Losses at the gene ends were 7 bases for V and 2 bases for J; bases not matched to a gene: 6. The CDR3 protein is CASKPGQATDTQYF. CDR3 bases: TGTGCCAGCAAGCCTGGACAGGCCACAGATACGCAGTATTTT.

The gene calls are TRBV9 and TRBJ2-1, with D perhaps assigned TRBD1 or TRBD2 (5 bases each). CDR3 length: 12 amino acids. Germline V CDR1 and CDR2: SGDLS, YYNGEE. The V end was cut by 5 bases, the J end by 12 bases, with 15 bases between. The CDR3 coding sequence is TGTGCCAGCAGTTTATGGGGGAACGTGCAGTTCTTC. Amino acids: CASSLWGNVQFF.

The genes are TRBV7-3 and TRBJ2-7; D perhaps matches TRBD2 (6 bases). The CDR3 has 18 amino acids. V lost 2 bases to trimming and J lost 4 bases, with 24 bases between them. Per the germline V gene, CDR1 is SGHTA and CDR2 is FQGTGA. The CDR3 DNA is TGTGCCAGCAGCTTACCAGGCGGAGGGCAAGATCAAGCTTACGAGCAGTACGTC. This translates into CASSLPGGGQDQAYEQYV.

This clonotype appeared a few times. The rearrangement uses TRBV29-1 and TRBJ1-1; D may be TRBD1 (6 bases). The germline V and J ends were trimmed by 6 bases and 1 base, with 9 bases remaining between them. The CDR3 totals 12 residues. Germline CDR1 reads SQVTM; CDR2 reads ANQGSEA. The CDR3, as DNA: TGCAGCGTCACGACAGGGAACACTGAAGCTTTCTTT. This translates into CSVTTGNTEAFF.

This clonotype was found once. At one end, the junction sequence differs from germline, possibly due to a read error. The chain has TRBV15 and TRBJ2-3, with a weak D call TRBD2 (6 bases). CDR1 and CDR2 from the germline V gene are LNHNV and YYDKDF (reference sequence). CDR3 length: 14 amino acids. CDR3 DNA: TGTGCCACCAGCTGCCGGGGACTTCCCGATAAGCAGTACTTT. Translating gives CATSCRGLPDKQYF.

In DNA, the CDR3 is TGCAGCGTTTACCCAGGTCAGGTGAACAATGAGCAGTTCTTC. Its protein is CSVYPGQVNNEQFF. The chain couples TRBV29-1 to TRBJ2-1; no reliable D call. Germline CDR1 reads SQVTM; CDR2 reads ANQGSEA. The CDR3 runs to 14 residues. Deletions cut 5 bases from V and 5 bases from J, with 16 bases between.

Concerning this clonotype: The junction departs from the called germline gene at one end, perhaps through a read error. This rearrangement joins TRBV7-2 to TRBJ1-1, with a tentative D call TRBD1 (5 bases). The CDR3 loop spans 15 amino acids. Germline lookup yields CDR1 SGHTA and CDR2 FQGNSA. This chain's CDR3 is CASSLDLRPDTEDFF. The CDR3 nucleotides read TGTGCCAGCAGCTTAGATCTAAGACCGGACACTGAAGATTTCTTT.

This clonotype was seen a single time. Without the conserved terminal phenylalanine or tryptophan, this CDR3 likely stems from a read error. The limits of the CDR3 on the DNA are not certain, so only TCRdb's listed CDR3 is given. The chain joins TRBV2 to TRBJ2-1; the table's D call, TRBD2, was not checked against the DNA. Germline V gives CDR1 SNHLY, CDR2 FYNNEI. From its first to its last residue, the CDR3 has 13 amino acids. The CDR3 sequence is CASRQGLAGSLSS.

A few counts support this clonotype. Sequence at one end of the junction differs from germline and may be a read error. V and J are TRBV30 and TRBJ2-7; D gene ambiguous. This CDR3 spans 11 amino acids. Germline CDR1 GTSNPN, CDR2 SVGIG (reference sequence). The CDR3 here is CAWSGSYEQYF. CDR3 nucleotide sequence: TGTGCCTGGAGTGGGTCCTATGAGCAGTACTTC. The whole variable domain, remainder taken from reference TRBV30 and TRBJ2-7, is SQTIHQWPATLVQPVGSPLSLECTVEGTSNPNLYWYRQAAGRGLQLLFYSVGIGQISSEVPQNLSASRPQDRQFILSSKKLLLSDSGFYLCAWSGSYEQYFGPGTRLTVT.

To note about this clonotype: At one boundary the junction diverges from the germline segment, which might be a read error. V usage is TRBV19 and J usage is TRBJ2-3; D assignment may be TRBD1 or TRBD2 (5 bases each). The CDR3 is 15 residues long. Germline-derived CDR1 and CDR2 are LNHDA and SQIVND (reference sequence). CDR3 DNA sequence: TGTGCCAGTAGACACCGGGACCAAGCCATGGCTACGCAGTCTTTT. This encodes CASRHRDQAMATQSF.

V usage is TRBV9 and J usage is TRBJ1-1, with 8 bases lining up with TRBD1. Germline trimming cut 4 bases from V and 0 bases from J; bases unmatched to any gene: 14. The CDR3 covers 18 residues. Germline loops: CDR1 SGDLS, CDR2 YYNGEE. The CDR3 DNA reads as TGTGCCAGCAGCTCACGGGACAGGCCAACGCCGTTGAACACTGAAGCTTTCTTT. Translated, it gives CASSSRDRPTPLNTEAFF.

Comments on this clonotype: One end of the junction fails to match germline, which may point to a read error. This chain links TRBV7-9 with TRBJ1-2; D is perhaps TRBD1 (5 bases). The CDR3 spans 16 residues. The germline V gene encodes CDR1 SEHNR and CDR2 FQNEAQ (reference sequence). CDR3 in amino acids: CASSLGAGLNTWEYTF. In nucleotides, the CDR3 is TGTGCTAGCAGCTTAGGAGCGGGGCTGAACACCTGGGAGTACACCTTC.

V is TRBV9 and J is TRBJ2-3, with TRBD1 matching over 8 bases. The CDR3 is 16 residues long. V was clipped by 4 bases and J by 8 bases; unmatched bases: 15. CDR1 and CDR2 from the germline V gene are SGDLS and YYNGEE. Here the CDR3 reads CASSPGTGDHKVTQYF. CDR3 nucleotides: TGTGCCAGCAGCCCCGGGACAGGTGATCACAAAGTTACGCAGTATTTT.